These 16 T cell receptor beta chains were sequenced from one sample in a study of glioma-infiltrating T cells after dendritic cell vaccination. Only in-frame clones appear in the TCRdb table, and some are missing; sequencing was by immunoSEQ multiplex PCR. The profile shows roughly 23,000 clones, approximately 85% of them singletons. The material was blood, obtained before dendritic cell vaccination. The receptors stem from a human donor with glioblastoma.

The gene calls are TRBV6-1 and TRBJ2-5; 10 bases map to TRBD1. The junction had 7 bases not matched to a gene; V was cut back by 7 bases and J by 5 bases. Germline-derived CDR1 and CDR2 are MNHNS and SASEGT. This CDR3 comprises 14 residues. In DNA, the CDR3 is TGTGCCAGCATTGGGACAGGGGAGAGGGAGACCCAGTACTTC. Protein product: CASIGTGERETQYF.

This CDR3 is CAWSVGQYQPQHF. The CDR3 region has the DNA TGTGCCTGGAGTGTAGGACAGTATCAGCCCCAGCATTTT. This chain uses TRBV30 with TRBJ1-5; D is possibly TRBD1 (6 bases). The CDR3 consists of 13 residues. V was shortened by 0 bases and J by 5 bases, with 8 bases between the two germline ends. From germline, CDR1 is GTSNPN and CDR2 SVGIG (reference sequence).

This chain links TRBV6-6 with TRBJ2-7, with 11 bases aligning to TRBD2. V was pared by 5 bases and J by 1 base, with 7 bases of the junction left unmatched. CDR3 length: 16 residues. Germline values: CDR1 MNHNY, CDR2 SVGAGI (reference sequence). The CDR3 nucleotides are TGTGCCAGCAGTGCTACGACTAGCGGGAAATCCTACGAGCAGTACTTC. Its protein product is CASSATTSGKSYEQYF.

The CDR3 DNA follows: TGTGCCAGCAGTTGGACAGGGGGGGATCAGCCCCAGCATTTT. It specifies CASSWTGGDQPQHF. V usage is TRBV6-1 and J usage is TRBJ1-5; TRBD1 matches at 10 bases. CDR1 MNHNS and CDR2 SASEGT come from the germline V gene. This CDR3 has 14 residues. Trimming removed 5 bases from V and 5 bases from J; junction bases left unmatched: 3.

This clone turned up a few times. The gene calls are TRBV4-1 and TRBJ1-6; D is possibly TRBD1 (6 bases). Between the trimmed V and J ends, which lost 1 base and 10 bases, there was a span of 17 bases. CDR1 and CDR2 (germline): MGHRA, YSYEKL. The CDR3 runs 16 residues. CDR3 in amino acids: CASSQGPRGLGSPLHF. The DNA of the CDR3 is TGCGCCAGCAGCCAAGGCCCCAGGGGCCTAGGCTCACCCCTCCACTTT.

This chain uses TRBV5-6 with TRBJ2-3, with TRBD1 matching 8 bases. After removal of 2 bases from V and 0 bases from J, the junction contained 5 bases not matched to a gene. Germline assignment: CDR1 SGHDT and CDR2 YYEEEE. This CDR3 is built from 16 residues. CDR3 sequence: CASSFFQGASTDTQYF. The CDR3 DNA reads TGTGCCAGCAGCTTCTTCCAGGGGGCTAGCACAGATACGCAGTATTTT.

V gene TRBV6-7 combines with J gene TRBJ2-7, with 10 bases matching TRBD1. TRBV6-7 is an open reading frame, and its role is uncertain. CDR3 length: 13 amino acids. J was trimmed by 7 bases and V by 5 bases; bases with no gene match: 5. This CDR3 reads CASSPGQGFEQYF. The CDR3 DNA reads TGTGCCAGCAGTCCGGGACAGGGGTTTGAGCAGTACTTC.

The chain's CDR3 is CASSPGQGNGYTF. Here the CDR3 DNA reads TGCGCCAGCAGCCCGGGACAGGGGAATGGCTACACCTTC. V is TRBV5-1 and J is TRBJ1-2, with 10 bases fitting TRBD1. From germline, CDR1 is SGHRS and CDR2 YFSETQ. Trimming removed 4 bases from V and 6 bases from J; junction bases left unmatched: 3. The CDR3 runs to 13 residues.

The genes are TRBV2 and TRBJ2-5, with D possibly being TRBD2 (5 bases). The J call may not be correct, given that the DNA end is closer to TRBJ2-7. The CDR3 runs to 14 residues. Germline CDR1 and CDR2: SNHLY and FYNNEI. The CDR3 reads CASSEPGLVYEQYF. The CDR3 region has the DNA TGTGCCAGCAGTGAGCCAGGACTGGTCTACGAGCAGTACTTC.

The V and J genes are TRBV18 and TRBJ2-7; 9 bases map to TRBD1. Losses at the gene ends were 4 bases for V and 5 bases for J; bases not matched to a gene: 0. The CDR3 consists of 12 residues. Looked up from germline, CDR1 is KGHSH and CDR2 is LQKENI. In nucleotides, the CDR3 is TGTGCCAGCTCACGGACAGGGGACGAGCAGTACTTC. Encoded protein: CASSRTGDEQYF.

This chain uses TRBV6-1 with TRBJ1-5; D not certain. Germline V gives CDR1 MNHNS, CDR2 SASEGT. Trimming cost V 2 bases and J 9 bases, with 5 bases left between them. This CDR3 is built from 11 residues. CDR3 in amino acids: CASSESGPQHF. CDR3 DNA: TGTGCCAGCAGTGAATCGGGGCCCCAGCATTTT.

In this sample, this clone turned up a few times. The rearrangement links TRBV5-4 to TRBJ2-4, with TRBD2 matching over 15 bases. Germline CDR1 reads SGHNT; CDR2 reads YYREEE (reference sequence). V dropped 4 bases and J dropped 9; count of bases not matched to a gene: 20. This CDR3 is 20 amino acids long. CDR3 in amino acids: CASSRRTSGRDRYYSVIQYF. The CDR3, as DNA: TGTGCCAGCAGCAGGAGGACTAGCGGGAGGGATAGGTATTACAGTGTCATTCAGTACTTC.

There are a few counts of this clone. V is TRBV5-1 and J is TRBJ2-3; 14 positions agree with TRBD2. The trim removed 3 bases at V and 5 bases at J, leaving 8 bases unmatched. The CDR3 has 17 residues. Germline V gene lookup returns CDR1 SGHRS and CDR2 YFSETQ. CDR3 in amino acids: CASSWRLAGGPRDTQYF. CDR3 bases: TGCGCCAGCAGCTGGAGACTAGCGGGAGGGCCGCGAGATACGCAGTATTTT.

The chain uses TRBV6-5 and TRBJ2-5, with TRBD2 matching 8 bases. Germline assignment: CDR1 MNHEY and CDR2 SVGAGI. The CDR3 is 15 amino acids. V trimming: 6 bases; J trimming: 1 base; junction bases outside the gene matches: 7. CDR3 nucleotides: TGTGCCAGCAGCCCCGAGCGGGAGCGCCAAGAGACCCAGTACTTC. Translating gives CASSPERERQETQYF.

This clone was recorded a few times. CDR3 amino acids: CASSRWAGTGGYNEQFF. In DNA, the CDR3 is TGTGCCAGCAGCCGTTGGGCCGGGACAGGGGGCTACAATGAGCAGTTCTTC. The gene calls are TRBV28 and TRBJ2-1; 11 bases agree with TRBD1. J gave up 3 bases and V 6 bases, and 10 bases lay outside the gene matches. CDR1 is MDHEN, CDR2 SYDVKM, per germline. CDR3 size: 17 residues. Combining the CDR3 with reference TRBV28 and TRBJ2-1 gives the whole variable domain DVKVTQSSRYLVKRTGEKVFLECVQDMDHENMFWYRQDPGLGLRLIYFSYDVKMKEKGDIPEGYSVSREKKERFSLILESASTNQTSMYLCASSRWAGTGGYNEQFFGPGTRLTVL.

The chain is built from TRBV5-1 and TRBJ2-3, with 12 bases fitting TRBD2. Germline V gene data show CDR1 as SGHRS and CDR2 as YFSETQ. This CDR3 has 20 residues. V dropped 3 bases and J dropped 0; count of bases not matched to a gene: 14. CDR3 protein: CASSSYPGLAGMTSTDTQYF. CDR3 nucleotide sequence: TGCGCCAGCAGCTCATATCCGGGACTAGCGGGTATGACTAGCACAGATACGCAGTATTTT.